The subject of this entry is one T cell receptor (beta chain). The target antigen is unknown. Sequencing used immunoSEQ multiplex PCR; TCRdb keeps in-frame clones, though not all of them. The profile shows around 160,000 clones, approximately 94% of them singletons. The sample belongs to a study of T cell responses to AZD1222 COVID-19 vaccine. Study-wide findings and caveats: Targeting of unmutated variant regions was reportedly seen in nearly half of spike-specific TCRs. Females outnumbered males among donors, who were mostly white British; clonal diversity was possibly underestimated. CD4 TCRs linked to vaccination spanned spike, dominating at 160-218 and 743-854.

Sequences were derived from peripheral blood, sampled on day 0 of AZD1222 vaccination. The TCR originated in an adult in good health.

The chain's CDR3 is CASSPRSLGEGTEAFF. The CDR3 nucleotides are TGTGCCAGCAGCCCCCGCAGCCTGGGGGAGGGAACTGAAGCTTTCTTT. This sequence joins TRBV13 and TRBJ1-1; D may be TRBD1 (5 bases). V gave up 5 bases and J gave up 5 bases, with 21 bases separating them. The CDR3 is 16 amino acids. Germline V gives CDR1 PRHDT, CDR2 FYEKMQ (reference sequence).